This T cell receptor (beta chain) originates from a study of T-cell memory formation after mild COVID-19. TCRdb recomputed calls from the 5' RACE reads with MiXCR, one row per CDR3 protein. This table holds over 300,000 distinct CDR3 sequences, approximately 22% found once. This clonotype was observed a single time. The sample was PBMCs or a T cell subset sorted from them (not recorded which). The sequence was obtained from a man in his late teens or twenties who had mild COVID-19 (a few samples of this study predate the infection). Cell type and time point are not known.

CDR3 nucleotide sequence: TGTGCCAGCAGCTTAGCCCTGTTCCGGGAGCTGTTTTTT. Protein product: CASSLALFRELFF. This chain links TRBV7-9 with TRBJ2-2; D is unresolved. CDR1 and CDR2 from the germline V gene are SEHNR and FQNEAQ (reference sequence). The V end was cut by 0 bases, the J end by 9 bases, with 8 bases between. The CDR3 sequence is 13 residues long.